The source of this TCR beta chain is a study of vaccination and CD4 T cells after COVID-19. Study-wide background: All convalescent patients were nasal swab PCR positive for SARS-CoV-2; fewer than ten had mild and one severe disease. According to the study, participants were given two doses of BNT162b2 or mRNA-1273 vaccine.

This CDR3 has 15 residues. Germline lookup yields CDR1 SGHNT and CDR2 YYREEE (reference sequence). V trimming: 0 bases; J trimming: 1 base; junction bases outside the gene matches: 3. Oncomine TCR Beta short-read sequencing was applied to DNA from cultured CD4+ T cells. TCRdb analysed the PCR reads with MiXCR anew, one entry per CDR3 protein. Among 15,000 to 20,000 distinct CDR3 sequences listed, roughly 77% were seen once. For this clonotype: Its antigen is not identified.

Regarding treatment: approximately nine-day PBMC culture with coronavirus spike peptide pools or control peptides (ViraFEST assay). Peptide-pool expansion of antigen-specific T cells preceded TCR sequencing in ViraFEST. The specimen sequenced was CD4+ T cells from blood, cultured in vitro. The genes are TRBV5-4 and TRBJ2-5; 7 bases fit TRBD2. This sequence originates from a human donor who had recovered from COVID-19. This CDR3 reads CASSLGGTTQETQYF. In DNA form, the CDR3 reads TGTGCCAGCAGCTTGGGCGGGACTACCCAAGAGACCCAGTACTTC.